The present T cell receptor (beta chain) was sequenced within a study of blood T cell repertoires in COVID-19. V lost 4 bases, J lost 5 bases, and 10 bases stayed unmatched. The CDR3 covers 15 residues. Per germline, CDR1 LNHDA and CDR2 SQIVND (reference sequence). This table comes from immunoSEQ multiplex PCR, and its TCRdb copy is limited to in-frame clones, with some not included. The data hold 360,000 or so clones, with around 92% observed a single time. Cohort assignment relied on participant-reported clinical history. This clonotype originated in a woman in her twenties or thirties who had recovered from COVID-19. V and J are TRBV19 and TRBJ1-1; the match to TRBD1 covers 7 bases. The specimen was PBMCs or T cells enriched from blood (not recorded which). The chain's CDR3 is CASSSRQGWRTEAFF. In DNA, the CDR3 is TGTGCCAGTAGTAGCAGACAGGGTTGGAGAACTGAAGCTTTCTTT.